This TCR beta chain came from a study of blood T cell repertoires in COVID-19. Looking at the study overall: Both acute and convalescent COVID-19 samples were obtained from the United States, Italy and Spain. PBMCs, B-cell-depleted T cells, or T cells were the source of the cDNA or gDNA that made up the material.

The CDR3 totals 15 residues. Germline loops: CDR1 MNHEY, CDR2 SVGAGI. The V and J ends lost 2 bases and 4 bases respectively, with 14 bases between them. Enrolled during active infection, Seattle patients were then followed longitudinally. Repertoires were generated with immunoSEQ multiplex PCR, while TCRdb's copy carries only in-frame clones and drops some. The data show 160,000 or so clones, with 85% seen just once and under 7% held by the top ten. This receptor was taken from a woman aged 50 to 60 with COVID-19, enrolled during active disease. Sample: peripheral blood. The chain carries TRBV6-5 and TRBJ1-2, with D possibly matching TRBD1 (6 bases). The CDR3 region is CASSYGDTNSYGYTF. DNA of the CDR3: TGTGCCAGCAGTTACGGGGACACGAACTCCTATGGCTACACCTTC.